Each of the 30 T cell receptor beta chains below was sequenced from the same sample in a study of human T cells and chemical hapten exposure. As for time point: patch test 1, 2 weeks after DPC sensitization. Noted treatment: therapeutic diphenylcyclopropenone sensitization with weekly scalp DPC. TCRdb reanalysed the RACE reads using MiXCR and keeps one entry per CDR3 protein. There are around 53,000 distinct CDR3 sequences in the sample; around 9.3% occur only once, and 3.5% to 5.5% lies in the top ten. The sample in question was whole blood, obtained in connection with sensitization to the hapten diphenylcyclopropenone (DPC). Receptor source: a woman aged 50 to 60 with alopecia areata. Some clones in this sample may be carry-over from other donors' samples.

This clonotype was observed at least ten times. The rearrangement links TRBV3-1 to TRBJ1-1, with D hard to call. CDR1 is LGHDT and CDR2 is YNNKEL in the germline V gene (reference sequence). Trimming left V 4 bases short and J 1 base short, with 16 bases between. CDR3 size: 16 residues. The CDR3 spells CASSPPPGRENTEAFF. CDR3 in DNA: TGTGCCAGCAGCCCTCCCCCGGGCCGGGAGAACACTGAAGCTTTCTTT.

In this sample, this clonotype turned up a few times. The chain has TRBV28 and TRBJ1-1, with D perhaps matching TRBD1 (6 bases). V dropped 6 bases and J dropped 1 base, with 9 bases sitting between them. CDR1 is MDHEN and CDR2 is SYDVKM in the germline V gene. The CDR3 runs 13 residues. The CDR3 here is CASRLTGNTEAFF. In DNA, the CDR3 is TGTGCCAGCAGACTGACAGGGAACACTGAAGCTTTCTTT.

This clonotype was picked up many times. The chain carries TRBV12-3 or TRBV12-4 and TRBJ2-7, with 10 bases aligning to TRBD2. The CDR3 runs to 14 residues. V was pared by 3 bases and J by 3 bases, with 2 bases of the junction left unmatched. For the CDR3, the DNA is TGTGCCAGCAGTTTTACTAGCGGGAACTACGAGCAGTACTTC. This translates into CASSFTSGNYEQYF.

This rearrangement joins TRBV29-1 to TRBJ1-1, with a weak D call TRBD1 (5 bases). CDR3 size: 14 residues. The germline V and J ends were trimmed by 4 bases and 0 bases, with 12 bases remaining between them. CDR1 is SQVTM, CDR2 ANQGSEA, per germline. CDR3 coding DNA: TGCAGCGTTGGCCCCAAGACAGTGAACACTGAAGCTTTCTTT. It codes for CSVGPKTVNTEAFF.

The chain is built from TRBV28 and TRBJ2-5; D is undetermined. The length of the CDR3 is 13 residues. The V gene's germline CDR1 is MDHEN and CDR2 SYDVKM. V was cut by 4 bases and J by 5 bases, with 11 bases left in between. CDR3 region: CASSSHPQETQYF. The CDR3 DNA reads as TGTGCCAGCAGTTCCCACCCACAGGAGACCCAGTACTTC.

This clonotype was counted at least ten times. The CDR3 loop is CASSPRGQLDDQPQHF. The CDR3 region has the DNA TGTGCCAGCAGTCCCCGGGGACAGTTAGATGATCAGCCCCAGCATTTT. The chain recombines TRBV6-5 with TRBJ1-5; 7 bases are shared with TRBD1. Trimming cost V 5 bases and J 5 bases; bases outside gene matches: 12. The CDR3 covers 16 residues. Germline V CDR1 and CDR2: MNHEY, SVGAGI.

V is TRBV11-2 and J is TRBJ2-3; D possibly corresponds to TRBD1 (5 bases). In germline, CDR1 is SGHAT, CDR2 FQNNGV. Trimming shortened V by 2 bases and J by 1 base, and 13 bases separated the two germline ends. The CDR3 contains 16 residues. CDR3 nucleotide sequence: TGTGCCAGCAGCTTAAGTGGGGCTAGAGGCACAGATACGCAGTATTTT. Encoded protein: CASSLSGARGTDTQYF.

The V and J genes are TRBV2 and TRBJ2-7; D ambiguous. V was cut by 3 bases and J by 6 bases, with 15 bases left in between. The CDR3 length is 14 residues. Germline CDR1 is SNHLY and CDR2 is FYNNEI. The CDR3 reads CASSDYTPVGEQYF. CDR3 coding DNA: TGTGCCAGCAGTGATTACACTCCCGTCGGCGAGCAGTACTTC. Drawing the rest from reference TRBV2 and TRBJ2-7, the complete variable domain is EPEVTQTPSHQVTQMGQEVILRCVPISNHLYFYWYRQILGQKVEFLVSFYNNEISEKSEIFDDQFSVERPDGSNFTLKIRSTKLEDSAMYFCASSDYTPVGEQYFGPGTRLTVT.

This sequence joins TRBV18 and TRBJ2-5; a weak D match, TRBD1 (5 bases). V was shortened by 0 bases and J by 3 bases, with 8 bases between the two germline ends. CDR1 and CDR2 from the germline V gene are KGHSH and LQKENI. This CDR3 comprises 14 residues. CDR3 region: CASSPPSGKETQYF. DNA for the CDR3: TGTGCCAGCTCACCACCCTCAGGGAAAGAGACCCAGTACTTC.

This clonotype appeared a few times. The V and J genes are TRBV5-6 and TRBJ2-7; TRBD2 is a possible D gene (6 bases). Germline values: CDR1 SGHDT, CDR2 YYEEEE. Trimming removed 0 bases from V and 5 bases from J, with 27 bases in between. The CDR3 length is 19 residues. Written as DNA, the CDR3 is TGTGCCAGCAGCTTGGCAGGAACGATTAGCGGAAGCACAGTCCACGAGCAGTACTTC. It encodes CASSLAGTISGSTVHEQYF.

At least ten counts were recorded for this clonotype. This chain links TRBV5-1 with TRBJ2-7, with D possibly called TRBD1 or TRBD2 (5 bases each). Germline V lookup: CDR1 SGHRS, CDR2 YFSETQ. This CDR3 has 15 residues. Deletions cut 3 bases from V and 2 bases from J, with 15 bases between. The CDR3 loop is CASSSTGDGTYEQYF. DNA for the CDR3: TGCGCCAGCAGCTCAACCGGGGACGGGACCTACGAGCAGTACTTC.

The chain uses TRBV12-3 or TRBV12-4 and TRBJ2-3; TRBD1 agrees at 8 bases. This CDR3 has 15 residues. With 1 base clipped from V and 4 bases from J, the junction kept 4 bases outside the gene matches. CDR3 residues: CASSLVQGAADTQYF. The CDR3 nucleotides read TGTGCCAGCAGTTTAGTCCAGGGGGCTGCAGATACGCAGTATTTT.

This clonotype showed up many times. The chain is built from TRBV29-1 and TRBJ1-5; 11 bases are shared with TRBD1. V dropped 7 bases and J dropped 0; count of bases not matched to a gene: 2. There are 14 residues in the CDR3. The germline gives CDR1 SQVTM, CDR2 ANQGSEA. CDR3 DNA sequence: TGCAGCGCGGGACAGGGGGGTAGCAATCAGCCCCAGCATTTT. Encoded protein: CSAGQGGSNQPQHF.

This clonotype was observed at least ten times. J is TRBJ1-5 and V is TRBV19; perhaps TRBD1 as D (5 bases). The V end lost 0 bases, the J end lost 2 bases, and 14 bases lay between the germline ends. The germline V gene encodes CDR1 LNHDA and CDR2 SQIVND (reference sequence). This CDR3 contains 17 residues. CDR3 sequence reads: CASSIDLGQGGNQPQHF. Written as DNA, the CDR3 is TGTGCCAGTAGTATAGATCTTGGGCAGGGTGGCAATCAGCCCCAGCATTTT.

The table lists this clonotype with a few counts. V gene TRBV29-1 combines with J gene TRBJ1-1, with a tentative D call TRBD1 (5 bases). The CDR3 totals 13 residues. With 6 bases removed from V and 2 bases from J, the gap between germline ends came to 13 bases. The germline gives CDR1 SQVTM, CDR2 ANQGSEA. Here the CDR3 reads CSVVRGSNTEAFF. CDR3 nucleotides: TGCAGCGTGGTAAGGGGTTCTAACACTGAAGCTTTCTTT. Looking up the rest from reference TRBV29-1 and TRBJ1-1 gives the full variable domain: SAVISQKPSRDICQRGTSLTIQCQVDSQVTMMFWYRQQPGQSLTLIATANQGSEATYESGFVIDKFPISRPNLTFSTLTVSNMSPEDSSIYLCSVVRGSNTEAFFGQGTRLTVV.

This clonotype showed up many times. The chain joins TRBV7-9 to TRBJ2-7; 7 nucleotides align to TRBD1. V was clipped by 5 bases and J by 0 bases; unmatched bases: 7. Germline assignment: CDR1 SEHNR and CDR2 FQNEAQ (reference sequence). The CDR3 consists of 15 residues. CDR3 nucleotide sequence: TGTGCCAGCAGCGTTTCCGGGACAGTCTCCTACGAGCAGTACTTC. The encoded protein is CASSVSGTVSYEQYF.

This clonotype was seen many times. This sequence joins TRBV20-1 and TRBJ1-2; 7 bases match TRBD1. Germline-derived CDR1 and CDR2 are DFQATT and SNEGSKA (reference sequence). The junction had 9 bases not matched to a gene; V was cut back by 4 bases and J by 1 base. CDR3 size: 15 residues. The CDR3 loop reads CSANRPGQSNYGYTF. In DNA form, the CDR3 reads TGCAGTGCTAATCGCCCGGGACAGAGTAACTATGGCTACACCTTC.

Ten or more counts support this clonotype. V and J are TRBV6-6 and TRBJ2-1; possibly TRBD1 for D (6 bases). The CDR3 length is 14 residues. Trimming pared 2 bases from V and 7 bases from J, leaving 12 bases between. The germline V gene encodes CDR1 MNHNY and CDR2 SVGAGI (reference sequence). The CDR3 nucleotides are TGTGCCAGCAGTTACCAGGGGTCGGGGAATGAGCAGTTCTTC. Translating it yields CASSYQGSGNEQFF.

The rearrangement links TRBV29-1 to TRBJ1-1; D gene unclear. Germline V gene sequence: CDR1 SQVTM, CDR2 ANQGSEA. The CDR3 length is 11 residues. Trimming left V 6 bases short and J 1 base short, with 6 bases between. The CDR3 sequence is CSVDGNTEAFF. The DNA for the CDR3 is TGCAGCGTGGACGGGAACACTGAAGCTTTCTTT.

In this sample, this clonotype turned up many times. The gene calls are TRBV11-2 and TRBJ2-1; either TRBD1 or TRBD2 may fit D (5 bases each). V was trimmed by 0 bases and J by 4 bases, leaving 13 bases between them. The V gene's germline CDR1 is SGHAT and CDR2 FQNNGV. The CDR3 extends over 16 amino acids. The CDR3 region is CASSLDVGASYNEQFF. As DNA, the CDR3 is TGTGCCAGCAGCTTAGATGTCGGGGCTTCTTACAATGAGCAGTTCTTC.

DNA for the CDR3: TGTGCCAGCAGTTTACTAGCGGGAGTCGAGACCCAGTACTTC. Encoded protein: CASSLLAGVETQYF. The gene calls are TRBV28 and TRBJ2-5, with TRBD2 matching 10 bases. The germline V gene has CDR1 MDHEN and CDR2 SYDVKM. CDR3 length: 14 amino acids. V dropped 2 bases and J dropped 5; count of bases not matched to a gene: 2.

The chain uses TRBV10-3 and TRBJ2-7; D perhaps matches TRBD1 (5 bases). The V gene lost 2 bases and the J gene lost 7 bases, with 15 bases spanning the gap. CDR1 and CDR2 (germline): ENHRY, SYGVKD. The CDR3 runs 14 residues. Here the CDR3 reads CAISEETELSEQYF. The CDR3 nucleotides are TGTGCCATCAGTGAGGAGACAGAGCTCTCGGAGCAGTACTTC.

This clonotype was recorded at least ten times. The chain combines TRBV18 with TRBJ2-5; a weak D match, TRBD1 (7 bases). This CDR3 has 13 amino acids. V lost 6 bases to trimming and J lost 4 bases, with 12 bases between them. CDR1 and CDR2 (germline): KGHSH, LQKENI. CDR3 region: CASSRDSRETQYF. In nucleotides, the CDR3 is TGTGCCAGCTCGCGGGACAGCCGAGAGACCCAGTACTTC.

This clonotype has only a few counts. The chain is built from TRBV5-1 and TRBJ2-7; D is possibly TRBD2 (6 bases). Trimming stripped 0 bases from V and 9 bases from J, with 10 bases between. The CDR3 totals 12 residues. The germline gives CDR1 SGHRS, CDR2 YFSETQ. The CDR3 bases are TGCGCCAGCAGCTTGGTGGAGGGAGTGCAGTACTTC. Translated, it gives CASSLVEGVQYF. The variable domain in full, completed from reference TRBV5-1 and TRBJ2-7, reads KAGVTQTPRYLIKTRGQQVTLSCSPISGHRSVSWYQQTPGQGLQFLFEYFSETQRNKGNFPGRFSGRQFSNSRSEMNVSTLELGDSALYLCASSLVEGVQYFGPGTRLTVT.

This clonotype appeared many times. The chain carries TRBV6-2 or TRBV6-3 and TRBJ1-5; no clear D. Trimming pared 4 bases from V and 9 bases from J, leaving 13 bases between. CDR1 and CDR2 (germline): MNHEY, SVGEGT. This CDR3 spans 13 amino acids. The CDR3 spells CASSFPDGLPQHF. DNA of the CDR3: TGTGCCAGCAGTTTTCCGGACGGGCTGCCCCAGCATTTT.

This clonotype was counted many times. The chain employs TRBV20-1 and TRBJ2-7; the D call may be TRBD1 or TRBD2 (5 bases each). The CDR3 totals 16 residues. V lost 4 bases and J 5 bases, leaving 24 bases between the germline ends. Per the germline V gene, CDR1 is DFQATT and CDR2 is SNEGSKA (reference sequence). In nucleotides, the CDR3 is TGCAGTGCTAAGCTCCAAGGGGTGAGGGCGTTCAACGAGCAGTACTTC. Its translation: CSAKLQGVRAFNEQYF.

This clonotype was picked up many times. This chain joins TRBV6-1 and TRBJ1-2; D is uncertain. Deletions cut 7 bases from V and 2 bases from J, with 8 bases between. CDR1 and CDR2 from the germline V gene are MNHNS and SASEGT. This CDR3 comprises 12 residues. The DNA of the CDR3 is TGTGCCAGCACTTACGGAAACTATGGCTACACCTTC. Encoded protein: CASTYGNYGYTF.

This clonotype was picked up many times. The chain recombines TRBV28 with TRBJ2-3; D call uncertain. The germline CDR1 and CDR2 sequences are MDHEN and SYDVKM. V was pared by 2 bases and J by 3 bases, with 6 bases between. This CDR3 is built from 13 residues. The CDR3 DNA is TGTGCCAGCAGTTTAGCTCAGACAGATACGCAGTATTTT. Translated, it gives CASSLAQTDTQYF.

The chain combines TRBV29-1 with TRBJ2-5; D call uncertain. Trimming left V 2 bases short and J 2 bases short, with 6 bases between. This CDR3 region has 12 residues. Germline assignment: CDR1 SQVTM and CDR2 ANQGSEA. The CDR3 region is CSVEHSQETQYF. The CDR3 coding sequence is TGCAGCGTTGAACATAGTCAAGAGACCCAGTACTTC. The full variable domain, its missing parts supplied by reference TRBV29-1 and TRBJ2-5, is SAVISQKPSRDICQRGTSLTIQCQVDSQVTMMFWYRQQPGQSLTLIATANQGSEATYESGFVIDKFPISRPNLTFSTLTVSNMSPEDSSIYLCSVEHSQETQYFGPGTRLLVL.

This clonotype showed up just a few times. The chain couples TRBV12-3 or TRBV12-4 to TRBJ2-7; D is undetermined. The V gene lost 3 bases and the J gene lost 0 bases, with 9 bases spanning the gap. The CDR3 is 14 amino acids. CDR3 loop: CASSFPPSSYEQYF. The CDR3 bases are TGTGCCAGCAGTTTTCCCCCTAGCTCCTACGAGCAGTACTTC.